This T cell receptor beta chain was sequenced for a study of graft-versus-host responses after intestinal transplantation. Study-wide context: Anti-thymocyte globulin induction preceded two to three years of tacrolimus and steroid maintenance in all recipients.

Only in-frame clones appear in the TCRdb table, and some are missing; sequencing was by immunoSEQ multiplex PCR. The sample consists of about 23,000 clones, around 78% of them appearing once. Intraepithelial and lamina propria lymphocytes were isolated from graft specimens. The CDR3 covers 11 residues. The germline V gene has CDR1 DFQATT and CDR2 SNEGSKA (reference sequence). Trimming took off 6 bases at V and 7 bases at J, with 12 bases between the two ends. General study findings and limits: There were GvH clones found in recipient marrow, and some of them appeared first in ileum or blood. Early HvG declines after transplant were associated with peak circulating GvH clone levels.

In the case of this clone: Its antigen is not known.

The V call is TRBV20-1, the J call TRBJ1-2; D is possibly TRBD1 (5 bases). This receptor was obtained from a human patient who received an intestinal transplant, so some T cells may come from the graft donor. The sample in question was ileum tissue, obtained 12 days after intestinal transplant. The CDR3 reads CSARTTAGYTF. CDR3 nucleotide sequence: TGCAGTGCACGGACAACAGCTGGCTACACCTTC.